One and the same sample provided the 25 T cell receptor beta chains below, sequenced in a study of blood T cell repertoires in COVID-19. Using immunoSEQ multiplex PCR, the repertoire was profiled, and TCRdb retains in-frame clones only, with some absent. The table records roughly 150,000 clones, around 83% of them present only once. Material for sequencing was peripheral blood. Every receptor here comes from a woman between 50 and 59 years old in a cohort sampled during active or convalescent COVID-19.

V gene TRBV19 combines with J gene TRBJ1-2; 7 nucleotides line up with TRBD1. The CDR3 is made up of 14 amino acids. Losses at the gene ends were 6 bases for V and 7 bases for J; bases not matched to a gene: 11. The germline CDR1 and CDR2 sequences are LNHDA and SQIVND (reference sequence). The CDR3 bases are TGTGCCAGTAGATCCCGGGACAGCTTGGGTGGCTACACCTTC. Translated, it gives CASRSRDSLGGYTF.

The chain joins TRBV27 to TRBJ2-1, with D possibly TRBD1 on 6 matching bases. The CDR3 is 14 amino acids. V lost 6 bases and J 1 base, leaving 10 bases between the germline ends. Germline V gene lookup returns CDR1 MNHEY and CDR2 SMNVEV (reference sequence). DNA of the CDR3: TGTGCCAGCAGACCCACAGGGTCCTACAATGAGCAGTTCTTC. Translating gives CASRPTGSYNEQFF.

J is TRBJ1-1 and V is TRBV7-2, with D tentatively TRBD1 (5 bases). With 0 bases removed from V and 2 bases from J, the gap between germline ends came to 10 bases. The CDR3 spans 15 residues. Looked up from germline, CDR1 is SGHTA and CDR2 is FQGNSA. The CDR3 reads CASSLAPQGNTEAFF. The DNA of the CDR3 is TGTGCCAGCAGCTTAGCCCCGCAGGGTAACACTGAAGCTTTCTTT.

This chain joins TRBV3-1 (or the pseudogene TRBV3-2) and TRBJ1-4; a possible D gene is TRBD1 (5 bases). Germline-derived CDR1 and CDR2 are LGHDT and YNNKEL (reference sequence). CDR3 length: 14 residues. The V end was cut by 3 bases, the J end by 8 bases, with 13 bases between. The CDR3 DNA reads TGTGCCAGCAGCCATGGGGGGTCCCGAGAAAAACTGTTTTTT. Translating gives CASSHGGSREKLFF.

The J gene is TRBJ2-1, the V gene TRBV7-9, with TRBD2 identical over 11 bases. Trimming removed 5 bases from V and 0 bases from J; junction bases left unmatched: 6. This CDR3 comprises 17 residues. Germline CDR1 is SEHNR and CDR2 is FQNEAQ (reference sequence). CDR3 in amino acids: CASSSISGGASYNEQFF. DNA for the CDR3: TGTGCCAGCAGCAGTATTAGCGGGGGGGCCTCCTACAATGAGCAGTTCTTC.

In its sample, this clone was seen a few times. The rearrangement joins TRBV9 to TRBJ2-3, with 11 positions matching TRBD2. Germline trimming cut 0 bases from V and 2 bases from J; bases unmatched to any gene: 5. Per germline, CDR1 SGDLS and CDR2 YYNGEE. The CDR3 has 17 residues. In nucleotides, the CDR3 is TGTGCCAGCAGCGTAGGTGGGACTAGCGGACTCACAGATACGCAGTATTTT. Amino acid sequence: CASSVGGTSGLTDTQYF.

The chain links TRBV5-1 to TRBJ1-1; perhaps TRBD1 as D (6 bases). The V end lost 6 bases, the J end lost 1 base, and 10 bases lay between the germline ends. CDR1 is SGHRS, CDR2 YFSETQ, per germline. The CDR3 totals 13 residues. Here the CDR3 reads CASTRTANTEAFF. CDR3 DNA: TGCGCCAGCACGCGGACAGCGAACACTGAAGCTTTCTTT.

This chain's CDR3 is CASSYSDSGTDTQYF. For the CDR3, the DNA is TGTGCCAGCAGTTATTCGGATAGCGGCACAGATACGCAGTATTTT. The rearrangement uses TRBV6-2 or TRBV6-3 and TRBJ2-3, with D perhaps matching TRBD2 (5 bases). V gave up 3 bases and J gave up 1 base, with 11 bases separating them. This CDR3 contains 15 residues. Germline V gene data show CDR1 as MNHEY and CDR2 as SVGEGT.

The chain has TRBV19 and TRBJ2-2; 8 positions match TRBD1. Germline V lookup: CDR1 LNHDA, CDR2 SQIVND (reference sequence). This CDR3 comprises 15 residues. The V segment lost 6 bases and the J segment 3 bases; nucleotides outside the gene matches: 6. The CDR3 nucleotides read TGTGCCAGTAGGTCAGGACAGGGCTACACCGGGGAGCTGTTTTTT. It encodes CASRSGQGYTGELFF.

V gene TRBV7-9 combines with J gene TRBJ2-7, with 7 bases matching TRBD1. CDR3 length: 12 amino acids. Germline values: CDR1 SEHNR, CDR2 FQNEAQ (reference sequence). J gave up 4 bases and V 5 bases, and 2 bases lay outside the gene matches. DNA of the CDR3: TGTGCCAGCAGCGCACAGGGGTACGAGCAGTACTTC. It specifies CASSAQGYEQYF. Variable domain in full (rest from reference TRBV7-9 and TRBJ2-7): DTGVSQNPRHKITKRGQNVTFRCDPISEHNRLYWYRQTLGQGPEFLTYFQNEAQLEKSRLLSDRFSAERPKGSFSTLEIQRTEQGDSAMYLCASSAQGYEQYFGPGTRLTVT.

This clone was observed a few times. The chain joins TRBV30 to TRBJ2-5; tentatively, D is TRBD1 (5 bases). The germline V and J ends were trimmed by 1 base and 10 bases, with 13 bases remaining between them. The CDR3 contains 12 residues. From germline, CDR1 is GTSNPN and CDR2 SVGIG (reference sequence). Here the CDR3 DNA reads TGTGCCTGGAGTGGACAGCCGCTTGGCCAGTACTTC. Amino acid sequence: CAWSGQPLGQYF.

The J gene is TRBJ2-7, the V gene TRBV7-2, with 11 nucleotides matching TRBD2. Germline V gene sequence: CDR1 SGHTA, CDR2 FQGNSA. The CDR3 runs 15 residues. Trimming took 2 bases from V and 7 from J; bases not matched to a gene: 7. The CDR3 reads CASSLWLAGGWEQYF. CDR3 nucleotides: TGTGCCAGCAGCTTATGGCTAGCGGGGGGTTGGGAGCAGTACTTC.

The chain uses TRBV7-2 and TRBJ2-3; 10 bases fit TRBD2. This CDR3 spans 16 amino acids. Germline V gives CDR1 SGHTA, CDR2 FQGNSA. V trimming: 3 bases; J trimming: 2 bases; junction bases outside the gene matches: 5. In DNA, the CDR3 is TGTGCCAGCAGCTTCCTCCTAGCGGGGGACACAGATACGCAGTATTTT. Translating it yields CASSFLLAGDTDTQYF. Using reference TRBV7-2 and TRBJ2-3 for the parts outside the CDR3, the full variable domain is GAGVSQSPSNKVTEKGKDVELRCDPISGHTALYWYRQSLGQGLEFLIYFQGNSAPDKSGLPSDRFSAERTGGSVSTLTIQRTQQEDSAVYLCASSFLLAGDTDTQYFGPGTRLTVL.

There are a few counts of this clone. The V and J genes are TRBV6-1 and TRBJ2-7, with a possible D match to TRBD1 (6 bases). Germline V gives CDR1 MNHNS, CDR2 SASEGT. Trimming cost V 0 bases and J 1 base, with 7 bases left between them. The CDR3 is made up of 14 amino acids. The CDR3 nucleotides read TGTGCCAGCAGTGAAGCCGGGACATCCTACGAGCAGTACTTC. As protein: CASSEAGTSYEQYF.

This rearrangement joins TRBV29-1 to TRBJ1-5; no clear D. There are 11 residues in the CDR3. CDR1 SQVTM and CDR2 ANQGSEA come from the germline V gene. DNA of the CDR3: TGCAACAACAGCGGGAATCAGCCCCAGCATTTT. Amino acids: CNNSGNQPQHF. The variable domain in full, completed from reference TRBV29-1 and TRBJ1-5, reads SAVISQKPSRDICQRGTSLTIQCQVDSQVTMMFWYRQQPGQSLTLIATANQGSEATYESGFVIDKFPISRPNLTFSTLTVSNMSPEDSSIYLCNNSGNQPQHFGDGTRLSIL.

CDR3 bases: TGTGCCAGCAGCGAGAGGGTGGGCCGAGAGCAGTACTTC. It specifies CASSERVGREQYF. This rearrangement joins TRBV9 to TRBJ2-7; D is perhaps TRBD2 (5 bases). The V end lost 3 bases, the J end lost 7 bases, and 14 bases lay between the germline ends. Germline V lookup: CDR1 SGDLS, CDR2 YYNGEE. The CDR3 is 13 amino acids.

The J gene is TRBJ2-7, the V gene TRBV19; D might be TRBD1 (6 bases). This CDR3 contains 14 residues. The germline V gene encodes CDR1 LNHDA and CDR2 SQIVND (reference sequence). V lost 6 bases, J lost 1 base, and 13 bases lay in between. This CDR3 reads CASSTTTGSYEQYF. The DNA for the CDR3 is TGTGCCAGTAGCACGACCACAGGGTCCTACGAGCAGTACTTC.

The CDR3 DNA reads as TGTGCCAGCAGCCAAGCTCGGGTCACTGAAGCTTTCTTT. Residues: CASSQARVTEAFF. The V and J genes are TRBV3-1 (or the pseudogene TRBV3-2) and TRBJ1-1; no firm D call. Germline CDR1 is LGHDT and CDR2 is YNNKEL (reference sequence). The V end lost 1 base, the J end lost 4 bases, and 7 bases lay between the germline ends. The CDR3 covers 13 residues.

The chain combines TRBV4-1 with TRBJ1-2, with 9 bases matching TRBD1. Germline assignment: CDR1 MGHRA and CDR2 YSYEKL. The CDR3 contains 14 residues. V was pared by 2 bases and J by 6 bases, with 4 bases of the junction left unmatched. The CDR3 protein is CASSQPGQGNGYTF. CDR3 DNA sequence: TGCGCCAGCAGCCAACCTGGACAGGGGAATGGCTACACCTTC.

This clone was counted a few times. The genes are TRBV30 and TRBJ1-1, with TRBD1 as a possible D gene (6 bases). CDR3 length equals 15 residues. V dropped 2 bases and J dropped 4 bases, with 17 bases sitting between them. Germline assignment: CDR1 GTSNPN and CDR2 SVGIG (reference sequence). DNA of the CDR3: TGTGCCTGGAGTCAGGGGTTGCGTTGGGTCACTGAAGCTTTCTTT. Translated: CAWSQGLRWVTEAFF.

The V gene is TRBV27, the J gene TRBJ1-1, with 10 positions matching TRBD1. The CDR3 is made up of 13 amino acids. The germline CDR1 and CDR2 sequences are MNHEY and SMNVEV (reference sequence). V was clipped by 2 bases and J by 7 bases; unmatched bases: 1. This chain's CDR3 is CASSLRDRGEAFF. The CDR3 bases are TGTGCCAGCAGTTTAAGGGACAGGGGTGAAGCTTTCTTT.

The gene calls are TRBV4-1 and TRBJ2-5; a possible D gene is TRBD2 (5 bases). CDR3 length: 16 residues. V was trimmed by 2 bases and J by 4 bases, leaving 17 bases between them. Germline V gene lookup returns CDR1 MGHRA and CDR2 YSYEKL. DNA of the CDR3: TGCGCCAGCAGCCAAAGCGGCTCAAGGGTGGTAGAGACCCAGTACTTC. This sequence encodes CASSQSGSRVVETQYF.

The V gene is TRBV7-3, the J gene TRBJ2-3; 10 nucleotides agree with TRBD2. The CDR3 is 15 residues long. J gave up 4 bases and V 4 bases, and 5 bases lay outside the gene matches. Germline CDR1 SGHTA, CDR2 FQGTGA. The CDR3, as DNA: TGTGCCAGCAGCTCCCTCGGACTAGCGGCAGATACGCAGTATTTT. This sequence encodes CASSSLGLAADTQYF.

The chain carries TRBV7-2 and TRBJ2-7, with 7 nucleotides matching TRBD1. V was pared by 5 bases and J by 5 bases, with 12 bases of the junction left unmatched. Germline V gene lookup returns CDR1 SGHTA and CDR2 FQGNSA. The CDR3 spans 15 residues. The CDR3 loop reads CASSQKIMTGHEQYF. The CDR3 nucleotides are TGTGCCAGCAGCCAAAAGATAATGACAGGGCACGAGCAGTACTTC. Using reference TRBV7-2 and TRBJ2-7 for the parts outside the CDR3, the full variable domain is GAGVSQSPSNKVTEKGKDVELRCDPISGHTALYWYRQSLGQGLEFLIYFQGNSAPDKSGLPSDRFSAERTGGSVSTLTIQRTQQEDSAVYLCASSQKIMTGHEQYFGPGTRLTVT.

The chain is built from TRBV10-3 and TRBJ1-1, with a tentative D call TRBD1 (5 bases). The CDR3 length is 14 residues. Germline CDR1 and CDR2: ENHRY and SYGVKD. V was pared by 3 bases and J by 3 bases, with 11 bases between. The CDR3, as DNA: TGTGCCATCAGTGATGGGGCTTGGTACACTGAAGCTTTCTTT. Its protein is CAISDGAWYTEAFF.